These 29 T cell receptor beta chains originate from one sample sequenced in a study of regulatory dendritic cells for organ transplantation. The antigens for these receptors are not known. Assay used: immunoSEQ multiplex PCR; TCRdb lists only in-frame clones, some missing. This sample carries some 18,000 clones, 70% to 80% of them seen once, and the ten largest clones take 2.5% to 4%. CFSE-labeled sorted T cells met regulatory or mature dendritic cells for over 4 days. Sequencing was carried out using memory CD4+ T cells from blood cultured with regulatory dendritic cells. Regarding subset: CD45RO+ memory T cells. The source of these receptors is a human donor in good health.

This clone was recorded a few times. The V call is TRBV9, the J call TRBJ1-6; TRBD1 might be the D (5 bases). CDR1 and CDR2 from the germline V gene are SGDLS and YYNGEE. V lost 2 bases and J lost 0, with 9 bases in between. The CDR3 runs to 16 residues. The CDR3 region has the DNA TGTGCCAGCAGCGTGGCAGGGAGCTCCTATAATTCACCCCTCCACTTT. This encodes CASSVAGSSYNSPLHF. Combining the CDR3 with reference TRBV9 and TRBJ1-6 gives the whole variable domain DSGVTQTPKHLITATGQRVTLRCSPRSGDLSVYWYQQSLDQGLQFLIQYYNGEERAKGNILERFSAQQFPDLHSELNLSSLELGDSALYFCASSVAGSSYNSPLHFGNGTRLTVT.

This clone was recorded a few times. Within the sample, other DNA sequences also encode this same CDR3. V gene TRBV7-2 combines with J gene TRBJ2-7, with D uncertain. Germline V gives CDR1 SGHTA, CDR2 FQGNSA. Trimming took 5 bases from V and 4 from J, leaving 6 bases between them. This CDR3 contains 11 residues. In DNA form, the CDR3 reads TGTGCCAGCAGCCTAGAATACGAGCAGTACTTC. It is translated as CASSLEYEQYF.

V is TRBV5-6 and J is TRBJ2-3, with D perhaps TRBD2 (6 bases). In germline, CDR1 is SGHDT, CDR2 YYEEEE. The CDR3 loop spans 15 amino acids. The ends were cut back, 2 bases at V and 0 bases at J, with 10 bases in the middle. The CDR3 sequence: CASSFPGTSTDTQYF. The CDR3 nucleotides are TGTGCCAGCAGCTTTCCCGGGACTAGCACAGATACGCAGTATTTT.

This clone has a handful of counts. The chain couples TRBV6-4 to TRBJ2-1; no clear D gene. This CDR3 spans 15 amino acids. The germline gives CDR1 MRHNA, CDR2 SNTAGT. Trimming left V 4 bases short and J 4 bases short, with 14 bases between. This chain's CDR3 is CASSAEAGSYNEQFF. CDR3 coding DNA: TGTGCCAGCAGTGCTGAGGCTGGGTCTTACAATGAGCAGTTCTTC.

The CDR3 DNA reads TGTGCCAGCATGACGGGGGCAACTAATGAAAAACTGTTTTTT. Translation gives CASMTGATNEKLFF. The chain is built from TRBV6-1 and TRBJ1-4; D might be TRBD1 (5 bases). Germline values: CDR1 MNHNS, CDR2 SASEGT. V was clipped by 7 bases and J by 0 bases, with 9 bases between them. This CDR3 contains 14 residues.

The CDR3 loop is CASSINSQRVGGNTIYF. CDR3 bases: TGTGCCAGTAGTATCAACAGCCAGCGAGTAGGAGGAAACACCATATATTTT. This chain connects TRBV19 to TRBJ1-3; D remains unclear. Trimming removed 3 bases from V and 4 bases from J, with 19 bases in between. The germline V gene encodes CDR1 LNHDA and CDR2 SQIVND (reference sequence). The CDR3 extends over 17 amino acids. The full variable domain, with the rest looked up from reference TRBV19 and TRBJ1-3, is DGGITQSPKYLFRKEGQNVTLSCEQNLNHDAMYWYRQDPGQGLRLIYYSQIVNDFQKGDIAEGYSVSREKKESFPLTVTSAQKNPTAFYLCASSINSQRVGGNTIYFGEGSWLTVV.

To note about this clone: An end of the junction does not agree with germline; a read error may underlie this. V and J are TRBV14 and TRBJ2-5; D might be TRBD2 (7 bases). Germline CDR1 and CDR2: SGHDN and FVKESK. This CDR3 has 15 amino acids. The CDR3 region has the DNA TGTGCCAGCAGCAAAGAGGGGGGGGGCCGTGAGACCCAGTACTTC. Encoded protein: CASSKEGGGRETQYF.

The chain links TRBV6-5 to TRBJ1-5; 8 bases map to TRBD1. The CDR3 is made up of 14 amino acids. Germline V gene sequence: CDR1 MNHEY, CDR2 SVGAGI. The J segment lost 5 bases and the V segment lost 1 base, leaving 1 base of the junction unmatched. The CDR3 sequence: CASSYLTGDQPQHF. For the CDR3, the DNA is TGTGCCAGCAGTTACTTGACAGGGGATCAGCCCCAGCATTTT.

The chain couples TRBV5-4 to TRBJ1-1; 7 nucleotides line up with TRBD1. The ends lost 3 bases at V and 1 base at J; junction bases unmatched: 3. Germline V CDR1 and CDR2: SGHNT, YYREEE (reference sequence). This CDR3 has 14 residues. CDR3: CASSSRDRNTEAFF. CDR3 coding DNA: TGTGCCAGCAGCTCCCGGGACAGGAACACTGAAGCTTTCTTT. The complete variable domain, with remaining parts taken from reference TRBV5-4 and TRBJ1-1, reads ETGVTQSPTHLIKTRGQQVTLRCSSQSGHNTVSWYQQALGQGPQFIFQYYREEENGRGNFPPRFSGLQFPNYSSELNVNALELDDSALYLCASSSRDRNTEAFFGQGTRLTVV.

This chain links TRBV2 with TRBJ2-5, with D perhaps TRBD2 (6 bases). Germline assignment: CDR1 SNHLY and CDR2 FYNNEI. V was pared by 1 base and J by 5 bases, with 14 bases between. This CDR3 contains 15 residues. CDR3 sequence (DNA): TGTGCCAGCAGTGAAGGGCAGGGAGGTTGGGAGACCCAGTACTTC. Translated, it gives CASSEGQGGWETQYF.

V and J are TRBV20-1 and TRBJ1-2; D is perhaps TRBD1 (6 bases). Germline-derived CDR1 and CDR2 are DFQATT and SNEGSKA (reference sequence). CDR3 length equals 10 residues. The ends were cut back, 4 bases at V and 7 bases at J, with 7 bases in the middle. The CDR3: CSAKGGGYTF. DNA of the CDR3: TGCAGTGCTAAGGGGGGTGGCTACACCTTC.

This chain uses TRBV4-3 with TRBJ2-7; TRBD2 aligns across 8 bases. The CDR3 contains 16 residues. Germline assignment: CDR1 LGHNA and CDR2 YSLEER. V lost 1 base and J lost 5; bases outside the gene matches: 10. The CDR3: CASSQVSGGERDEQYF. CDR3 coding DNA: TGCGCCAGCAGCCAAGTTTCGGGGGGGGAACGGGACGAGCAGTACTTC.

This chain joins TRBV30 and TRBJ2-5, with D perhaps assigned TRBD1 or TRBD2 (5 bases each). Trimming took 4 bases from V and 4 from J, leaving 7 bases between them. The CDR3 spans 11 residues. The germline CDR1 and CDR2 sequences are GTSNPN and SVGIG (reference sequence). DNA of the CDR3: TGTGCCTGGACAGGGAGAGAGACCCAGTACTTC. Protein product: CAWTGRETQYF.

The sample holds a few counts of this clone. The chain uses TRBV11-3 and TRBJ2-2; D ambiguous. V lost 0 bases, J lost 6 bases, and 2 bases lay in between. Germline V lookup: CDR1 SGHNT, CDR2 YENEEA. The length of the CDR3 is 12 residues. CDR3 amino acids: CASSLEAGELFF. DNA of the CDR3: TGTGCCAGCAGCTTAGAGGCCGGGGAGCTGTTTTTT.

Here the CDR3 DNA reads TGTGCCAGCAGTCGGACGGAGGCAGGGCCCCAGCATTTT. Its protein is CASSRTEAGPQHF. The chain links TRBV2 to TRBJ1-5; the D is unclear. This CDR3 contains 13 residues. Germline V gene lookup returns CDR1 SNHLY and CDR2 FYNNEI. Trimming stripped 5 bases from V and 9 bases from J, with 14 bases between.

CDR3 sequence: CASSITGGNYGYTF. For the CDR3, the DNA is TGTGCCAGTAGTATTACGGGGGGCAACTATGGCTACACCTTC. The chain employs TRBV19 and TRBJ1-2, with D possibly being TRBD1 (6 bases). In germline, CDR1 is LNHDA, CDR2 SQIVND (reference sequence). Trimming took 3 bases from V and 2 from J, leaving 10 bases between them. The CDR3 consists of 14 residues.

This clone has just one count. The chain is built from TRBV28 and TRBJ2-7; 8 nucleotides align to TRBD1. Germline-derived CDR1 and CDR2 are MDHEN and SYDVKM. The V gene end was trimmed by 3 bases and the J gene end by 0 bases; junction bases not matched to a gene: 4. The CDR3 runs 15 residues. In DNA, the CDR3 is TGTGCCAGCAGTTTCCTGACAGGGGTCTCCTACGAGCAGTACTTC. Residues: CASSFLTGVSYEQYF.

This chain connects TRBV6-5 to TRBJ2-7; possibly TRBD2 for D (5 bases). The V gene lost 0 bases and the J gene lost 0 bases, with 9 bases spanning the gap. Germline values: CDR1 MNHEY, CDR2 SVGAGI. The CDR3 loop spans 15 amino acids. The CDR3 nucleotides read TGTGCCAGCAGTTACTCCCCCCGGGGCTCCTACGAGCAGTACTTC. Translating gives CASSYSPRGSYEQYF.

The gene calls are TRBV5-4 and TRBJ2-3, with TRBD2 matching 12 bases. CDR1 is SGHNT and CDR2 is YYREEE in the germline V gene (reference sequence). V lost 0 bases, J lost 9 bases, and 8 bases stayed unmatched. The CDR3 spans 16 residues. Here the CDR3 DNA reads TGTGCCAGCAGCTTGGGCGCTAGCGGGGGGGGCCGCACGCAGTATTTT. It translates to CASSLGASGGGRTQYF.

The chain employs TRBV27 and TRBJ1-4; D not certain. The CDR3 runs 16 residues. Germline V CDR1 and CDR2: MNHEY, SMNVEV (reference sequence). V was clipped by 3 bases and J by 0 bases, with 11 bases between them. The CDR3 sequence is CASSFTPRTTNEKLFF. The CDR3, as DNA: TGTGCCAGCAGTTTTACCCCACGTACAACTAATGAAAAACTGTTTTTT.

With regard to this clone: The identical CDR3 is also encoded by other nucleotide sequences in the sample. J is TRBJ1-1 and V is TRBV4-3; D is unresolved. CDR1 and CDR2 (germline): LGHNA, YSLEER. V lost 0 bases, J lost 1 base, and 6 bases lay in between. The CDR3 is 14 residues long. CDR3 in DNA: TGCGCCAGCAGCCAAGAAGCCGGGAACACTGAAGCTTTCTTT. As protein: CASSQEAGNTEAFF.

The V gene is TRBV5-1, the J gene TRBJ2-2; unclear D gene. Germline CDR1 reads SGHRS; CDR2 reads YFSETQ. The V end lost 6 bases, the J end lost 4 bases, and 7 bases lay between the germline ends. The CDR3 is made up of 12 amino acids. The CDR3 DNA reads TGCGCCAGCAAAGTCTTCACCGGGGAGCTGTTTTTT. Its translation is CASKVFTGELFF.

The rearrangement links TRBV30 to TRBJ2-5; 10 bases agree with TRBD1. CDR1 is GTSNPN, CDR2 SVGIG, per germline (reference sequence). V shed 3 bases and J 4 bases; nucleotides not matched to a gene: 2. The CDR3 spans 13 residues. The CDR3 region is CAWSGQGGETQYF. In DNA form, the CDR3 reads TGTGCCTGGAGCGGACAGGGGGGAGAGACCCAGTACTTC.

The CDR3 loop reads CASSLVRGGGNEQYF. CDR3 coding DNA: TGTGCCAGCAGCTTGGTAAGGGGAGGTGGAAACGAGCAGTACTTC. This chain connects TRBV5-4 to TRBJ2-7; perhaps TRBD2 as D (6 bases). The CDR3 is made up of 15 amino acids. Germline lookup yields CDR1 SGHNT and CDR2 YYREEE (reference sequence). The germline V and J ends were trimmed by 0 bases and 5 bases, with 15 bases remaining between them.

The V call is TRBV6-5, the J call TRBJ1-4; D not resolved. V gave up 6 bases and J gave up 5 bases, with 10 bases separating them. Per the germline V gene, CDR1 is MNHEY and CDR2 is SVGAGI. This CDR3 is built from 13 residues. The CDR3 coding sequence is TGTGCCAGCAGCGCACGGGGAAATGAAAAACTGTTTTTT. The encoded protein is CASSARGNEKLFF.

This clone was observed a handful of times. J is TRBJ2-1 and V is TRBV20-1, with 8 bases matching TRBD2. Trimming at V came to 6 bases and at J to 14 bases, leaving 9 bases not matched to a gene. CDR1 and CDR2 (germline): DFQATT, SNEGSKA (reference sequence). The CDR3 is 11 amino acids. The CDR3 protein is CSAEHGGVKFF. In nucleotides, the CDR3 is TGCAGTGCAGAACACGGGGGGGTAAAGTTCTTC.

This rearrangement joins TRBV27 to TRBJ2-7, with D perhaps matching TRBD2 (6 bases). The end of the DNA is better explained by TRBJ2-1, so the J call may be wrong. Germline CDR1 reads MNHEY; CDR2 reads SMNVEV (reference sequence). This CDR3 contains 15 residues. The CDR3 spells CASSLLGLESGEQFF. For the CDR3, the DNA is TGTGCCAGCAGTTTATTGGGACTTGAGTCGGGTGAGCAGTTCTTC.

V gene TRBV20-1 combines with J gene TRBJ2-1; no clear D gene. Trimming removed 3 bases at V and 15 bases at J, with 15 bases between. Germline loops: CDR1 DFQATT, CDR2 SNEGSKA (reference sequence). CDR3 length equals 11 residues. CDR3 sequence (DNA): TGCAGTGCTAGCTTAACGTTCGTCTCGTTCTTC. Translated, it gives CSASLTFVSFF.

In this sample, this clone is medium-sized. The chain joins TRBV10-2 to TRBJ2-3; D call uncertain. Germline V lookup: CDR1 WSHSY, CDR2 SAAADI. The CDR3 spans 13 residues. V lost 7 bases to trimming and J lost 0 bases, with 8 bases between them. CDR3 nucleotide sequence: TGCGCCAGCAATCAAGCTAGCACAGATACGCAGTATTTT. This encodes CASNQASTDTQYF.